The sequence of this T cell receptor (beta chain) was determined in a study of blood T cell repertoires in COVID-19 (dated by TCRdb to 2018 to 2020). Regarding the complete study: Collaborator samples came from the United States, Italy and Spain and covered acute and convalescent phases of COVID-19. The material from the prospective study consisted of cDNA or gDNA derived from T cells, B-cell-depleted T cells, or PBMCs. The dataset comprised deeply sampled blood TCRbeta repertoires from subjects exposed to, actively infected with, or recovered from COVID-19. A freely available public database, intended as a resource for researchers studying the immune response to SARS-CoV-2, is where the repertoires were released. Samples came from the ongoing ImmuneRACE study (first 160 participants) plus 1,254 subjects from 6 global collaborators. The sample metadata nearly always contained a de-identified subject ID, COVID-19 status, age in years and sex. HLA class I and class II types, where available, came from metadata supplied by the sample provider rather than from assay-based typing.

Reading from cysteine to phenylalanine, the CDR3 counts 16 amino acids. Only CDR3 DNA remains: 48 bases, in frame from the first base. The germline V gene (reference sequence) supplies CDR1 LNHNV and CDR2 YYDKDF. Trimmed from V: 1 base; trimmed from J: 8 bases; junction bases lacking a gene match: 9. With regard to this clone: Its antigen is unknown. Base qualities are not recorded, but no much larger clone differs from it by a single base.

In the prospective study, participants were roughly 18 to 89 years old, resided in fewer than 25 geographic areas of the United States, and were enrolled through a virtual design. In the prospective study, participants were assigned to cohorts based on the clinical history participants reported in a screening survey and a study questionnaire. For ImmuneRACE Cohort 3, a participant was defined as recovered based on two consecutive negative NP/OP PCR tests, clearance by a healthcare professional, or resolution of symptoms. Each participant in the prospective study had whole blood, serum and a nasopharyngeal or oropharyngeal swab collected by mobile phlebotomists. Prospective study participants could optionally give additional blood draws and questionnaires over a roughly 2-month period. Before DNA extraction, blood samples from the prospective study were shipped at room temperature or frozen. TCRbeta CDR3 regions were amplified from genomic DNA by means of the immunoSEQ Assay, a bias-controlled multiplex PCR. For the original study's pipeline: The number of nucleated cells in each sample was estimated by amplification of reference gene primers within the assay. Sequence reads were collapsed and filtered to measure the absolute abundance of every unique TCRbeta CDR3 rearrangement. For each sample, productive Simpson clonality was calculated as the square root of Simpson's diversity index across productive rearrangements. Drawn from immuneACCESS, this table holds only the in-frame rearrangements with V and J called that TCRdb kept. Clones are partly lost; checked studies trace under half to an unresolved V gene and leave the rest unexplained. D and trimming were read from the DNA, whereas the V and J calls and clone size are those reported in that table. The sample table holds approximately 400,000 clones, of which about 88% were seen once. The ten biggest clones cover more than 0.95% of the sample.

Findings and caveats that apply to the study as a whole: The quantity of clinical and demographic metadata differed by source and by participant and was supplied without curation.

This TCR came from a woman younger than 35 who had recovered from COVID-19. The receptor chain draws on TRBV15 and TRBJ2-2; 8 bases in between match TRBD1. What was sequenced was PBMCs or T cells enriched from blood (not recorded which). The nucleotides read TGTGCCACCAGCAGAGGAGGGCAGGGGGCGAAGGGGGAGCTGTTTTTT. It translates as CATSRGGQGAKGELFF.